This TCR beta chain is drawn from a study of shared clonotypes between healthy human individuals. Per germline, CDR1 LGHNA and CDR2 YSLEER. V lost 4 bases, J lost 0 bases, and 9 bases lay in between. The CDR3 totals 14 residues. It was CD45RO-negative cells, positively selected for CCR7, that made up naive CD8 cells, with terminally differentiated effector memory CD45RA+ cells excluded. Assay: immunoSEQ multiplex PCR; the TCRdb copy retains only in-frame clones and omits some. The table has about 2 million clones, roughly 94% seen once. The chain combines TRBV4-3 with TRBJ1-1; D is ambiguous. Material: naive CD8+ T cells sorted from blood. The TCR comes from a man between 18 and 35 years old in good health. CDR3 loop: CASSLATLNTEAFF. The CDR3 DNA follows: TGCGCCAGCAGCCTCGCAACTTTGAACACTGAAGCTTTCTTT.